The source of this TCR beta chain is a study of beta chain features in type 1 diabetes. Study-level background: Patients looked much like healthy donors when it came to age, gender and cell yields. Summed over all samples, the examined sorted cells came to 90 million to 120 million.

As every portion of the isolated RNA was reverse transcribed, the sequencing read expressed TCRB transcripts. Only in-frame clones appear in the TCRdb table, and some are missing; sequencing was by immunoSEQ multiplex PCR. The table includes roughly 140,000 clones, 8.5% to 14% detected once. The CDR3 sequence is 19 residues long. Germline V gene sequence: CDR1 SGHDT, CDR2 YYEEEE. Trimming pared 1 base from V and 2 bases from J, leaving 24 bases between. It was one heparinised blood draw, averaging approximately 100 mL, that each donor gave. The authors obtained over 95% purity in all sorted populations. In this sample, this clone turned up a few times.

This sequence was found in a man aged 18 to 29 in good health. The chain has TRBV5-6 and TRBJ1-2, with a weak D call TRBD1 (5 bases). The sample comprised central memory CD4+ T cells from blood. CDR3 residues: CASSLRRERDGQSNYGYTF. The CDR3 nucleotides read TGTGCCAGCAGCTTGAGAAGGGAACGGGACGGCCAATCCAACTATGGCTACACCTTC.